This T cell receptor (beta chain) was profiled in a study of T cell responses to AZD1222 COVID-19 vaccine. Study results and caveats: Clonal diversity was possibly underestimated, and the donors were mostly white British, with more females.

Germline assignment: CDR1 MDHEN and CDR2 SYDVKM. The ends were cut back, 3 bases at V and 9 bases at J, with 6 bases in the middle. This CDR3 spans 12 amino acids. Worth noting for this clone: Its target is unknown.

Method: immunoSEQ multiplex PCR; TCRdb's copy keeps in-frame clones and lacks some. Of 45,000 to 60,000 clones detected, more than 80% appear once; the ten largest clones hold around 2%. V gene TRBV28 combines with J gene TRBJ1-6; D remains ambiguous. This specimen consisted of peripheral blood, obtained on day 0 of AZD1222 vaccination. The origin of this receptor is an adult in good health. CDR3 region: CASSFLGSPLHF. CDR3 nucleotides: TGTGCCAGCAGTTTTCTTGGTTCACCCCTCCACTTT.